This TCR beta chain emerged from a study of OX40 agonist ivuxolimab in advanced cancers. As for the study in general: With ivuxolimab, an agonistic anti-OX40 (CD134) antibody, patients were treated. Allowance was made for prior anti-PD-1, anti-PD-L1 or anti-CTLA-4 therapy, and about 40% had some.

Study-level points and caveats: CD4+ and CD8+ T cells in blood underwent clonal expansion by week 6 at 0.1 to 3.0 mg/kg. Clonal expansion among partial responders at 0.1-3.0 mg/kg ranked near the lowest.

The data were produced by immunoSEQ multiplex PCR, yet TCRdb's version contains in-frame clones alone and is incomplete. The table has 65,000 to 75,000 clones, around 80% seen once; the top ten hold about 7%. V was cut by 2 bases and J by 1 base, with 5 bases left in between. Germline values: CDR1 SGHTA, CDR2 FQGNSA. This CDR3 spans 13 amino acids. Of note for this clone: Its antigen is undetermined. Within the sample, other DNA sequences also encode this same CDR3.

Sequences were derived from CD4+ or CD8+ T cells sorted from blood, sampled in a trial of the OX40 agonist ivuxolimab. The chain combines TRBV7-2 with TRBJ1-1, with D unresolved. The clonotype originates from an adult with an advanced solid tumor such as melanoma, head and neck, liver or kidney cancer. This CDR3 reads CASSLSKNTEAFF. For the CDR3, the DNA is TGTGCCAGCAGCTTATCGAAGAACACTGAAGCTTTCTTT.